This entry concerns a single T cell receptor beta chain. As handled by the study authors: Amplification of reference gene primers provided the estimated nucleated cell counts. Using immunoSEQ multiplex PCR, the repertoire was profiled, and TCRdb retains in-frame clones only, with some absent. Clonal size and the V and J genes are those of that table, whereas D and trimming came from the DNA. The profile covers tens of thousands of clones, with roughly 79% appearing a single time and around 30% taken by the ten largest. This entry belongs to a study of blood T cell repertoires in COVID-19. Turning to the study itself: PBMCs, B-cell-depleted T cells, or T cells provided the cDNA or gDNA that made up the material.

The CDR3 loop spans 15 amino acids. Per germline, CDR1 ENHRY and CDR2 SYGVKD. V was pared by 0 bases and J by 1 base, with 2 bases of the junction left unmatched. This chain uses TRBV10-3 with TRBJ1-1; 7 nucleotides match TRBD1. The sequenced material came from peripheral blood. This TCR derives from a human donor in a cohort sampled during active COVID-19. The CDR3 DNA reads as TGTGCCATCAGTGAGTCACAGGGGAAGAACACTGAAGCTTTCTTT. This gives the protein CAISESQGKNTEAFF.